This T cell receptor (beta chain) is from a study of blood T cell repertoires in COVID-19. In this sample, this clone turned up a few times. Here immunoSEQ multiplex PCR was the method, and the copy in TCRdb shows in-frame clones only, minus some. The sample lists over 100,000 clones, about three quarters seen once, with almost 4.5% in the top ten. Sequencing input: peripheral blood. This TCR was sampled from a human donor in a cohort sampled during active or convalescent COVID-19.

CDR3 sequence reads: CASFFGELFF. Written as DNA, the CDR3 is TGTGCCAGCTTCTTCGGGGAGCTGTTTTTT. The rearrangement links TRBV12-3 or TRBV12-4 to TRBJ2-2; D is unresolved. V lost 8 bases, J lost 7 bases, and 5 bases lay in between. The CDR3 is made up of 10 amino acids.